This TCR beta chain was obtained from a study of blood T cell repertoires in COVID-19. The CDR3 has 14 residues. Trimming removed 5 bases at V and 1 base at J, with 10 bases between. The germline CDR1 and CDR2 sequences are SGHNT and YENEEA. Per the original methods: From reference gene primer amplification, estimates of nucleated cell counts were derived. TCRdb's table, derived via immunoSEQ multiplex PCR, lists solely in-frame clones and lacks some. V and J calls plus clone size are reproduced from that table; the DNA served to infer D and trimming. In the table there are 65,000 to 100,000 clones, 70% to 90% of which are singletons.

The sequencing sample was made of peripheral blood. The chain has TRBV11-3 and TRBJ2-3; D gene ambiguous. The sequence came from an elderly woman with acute or convalescent COVID-19. The CDR3 is CASSKAVGTDTQYF. The CDR3 nucleotides read TGTGCCAGCAGCAAAGCCGTCGGCACAGATACGCAGTATTTT.